Sequencing of this TCR beta chain was carried out in a study of blood T cells in healthy people across ages. Study results and limitations: Expanded clonotype changes were possibly confounded by unknown donor CMV status.

With 4 bases clipped from V and 6 bases from J, the junction kept 5 bases outside the gene matches. Germline values: CDR1 SGHRS, CDR2 YFSETQ. The CDR3 is 13 residues long. Donors each provided around 9 milliliters of peripheral blood. Each sample gave at least 7 million isolated PBMCs. Through a sample-barcoded 5' primer and a J-beta primer mix, a second PCR was run for about 6 to 11 cycles. TCRdb re-derived calls from the 5' RACE reads in MiXCR, one entry per CDR3 protein. This table holds hundreds of thousands of distinct CDR3 sequences, more than 45% found once. A word on this clonotype: Its target is unknown.

The chain is built from TRBV5-1 and TRBJ2-7; the match to TRBD1 covers 9 bases. This clonotype was obtained from a man aged 25-45 years in good health. The sample taken for sequencing was blood. This CDR3 reads CASSRDRAVEQYF. The DNA of the CDR3 is TGCGCCAGCAGCCGGGACAGGGCTGTCGAGCAGTACTTC.